This TCR beta chain was sequenced during a study of human T cells and chemical hapten exposure. There are a few counts of this clonotype. One entry per CDR3 protein results from TCRdb running MiXCR on the RACE reads. This table holds 120,000 or so distinct CDR3 sequences, roughly 15% found once. The time point denotes: patch test 1, 2 weeks after DPC sensitization. The sample's treatment: therapeutic diphenylcyclopropenone sensitization with weekly scalp DPC. The material sequenced was whole blood, taken in connection with sensitization to the hapten diphenylcyclopropenone (DPC). This clonotype was obtained from a man aged 18 to 29 with alopecia areata. Some clones in this sample may be carry-over from other donors' samples.

CDR3: CASSLDPPSSGANVLTF. The CDR3 DNA reads as TGTGCCAGCAGCTTAGATCCTCCAAGCTCTGGGGCCAACGTCCTGACTTTC. The chain couples TRBV7-2 to TRBJ2-6; D remains unclear. V was pared by 1 base and J by 0 bases, with 10 bases between. From germline, CDR1 is SGHTA and CDR2 FQGNSA. This CDR3 has 17 residues.